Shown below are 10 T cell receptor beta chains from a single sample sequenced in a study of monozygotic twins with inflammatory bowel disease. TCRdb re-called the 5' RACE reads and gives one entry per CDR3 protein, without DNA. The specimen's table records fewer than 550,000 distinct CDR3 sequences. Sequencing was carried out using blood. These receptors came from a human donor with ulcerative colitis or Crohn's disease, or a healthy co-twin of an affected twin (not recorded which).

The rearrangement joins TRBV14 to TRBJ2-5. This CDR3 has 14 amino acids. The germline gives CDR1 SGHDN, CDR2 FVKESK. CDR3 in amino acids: CASSPRTNWGTQYF. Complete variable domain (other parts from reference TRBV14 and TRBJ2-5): EAGVTQFPSHSVIEKGQTVTLRCDPISGHDNLYWYRRVMGKEIKFLLHFVKESKQDESGMPNNRFLAERTGGTYSTLKVQPAELEDSGVYFCASSPRTNWGTQYFGPGTRLLVL.

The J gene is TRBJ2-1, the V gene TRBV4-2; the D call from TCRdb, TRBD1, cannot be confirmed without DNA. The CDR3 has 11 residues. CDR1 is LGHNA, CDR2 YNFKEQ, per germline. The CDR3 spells CASSKQGYQFF.

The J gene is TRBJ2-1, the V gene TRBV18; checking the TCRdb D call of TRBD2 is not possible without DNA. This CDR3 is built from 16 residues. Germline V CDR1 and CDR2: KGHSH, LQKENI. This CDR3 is CASSALLTSGSNEQFF.

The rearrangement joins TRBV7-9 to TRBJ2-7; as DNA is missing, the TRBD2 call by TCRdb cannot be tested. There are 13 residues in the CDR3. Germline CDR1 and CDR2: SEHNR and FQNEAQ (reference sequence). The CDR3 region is CASVGLETYEQYF. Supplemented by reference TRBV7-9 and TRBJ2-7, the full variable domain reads DTGVSQNPRHKITKRGQNVTFRCDPISEHNRLYWYRQTLGQGPEFLTYFQNEAQLEKSRLLSDRFSAERPKGSFSTLEIQRTEQGDSAMYLCASVGLETYEQYFGPGTRLTVT.

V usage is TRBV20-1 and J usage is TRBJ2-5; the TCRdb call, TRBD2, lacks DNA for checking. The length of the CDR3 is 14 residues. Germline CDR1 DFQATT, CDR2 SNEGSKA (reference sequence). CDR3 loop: CSALLAGGRETQYF.

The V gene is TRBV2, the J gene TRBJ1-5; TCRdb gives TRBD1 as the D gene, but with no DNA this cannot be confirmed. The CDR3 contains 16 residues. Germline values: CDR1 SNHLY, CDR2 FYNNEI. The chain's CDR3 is CASSEGSRQHNQPQHF.

The CDR3 region is CASSLLGTGLLFF. J is TRBJ1-4 and V is TRBV4-2; the TRBD1 assignment by TCRdb is unverifiable without DNA. Germline CDR1 LGHNA, CDR2 YNFKEQ. The length of the CDR3 is 13 residues.

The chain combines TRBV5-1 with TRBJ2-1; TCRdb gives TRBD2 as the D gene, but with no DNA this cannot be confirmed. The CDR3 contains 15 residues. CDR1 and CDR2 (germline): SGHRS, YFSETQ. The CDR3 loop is CASSIRDYHYNEQFF.

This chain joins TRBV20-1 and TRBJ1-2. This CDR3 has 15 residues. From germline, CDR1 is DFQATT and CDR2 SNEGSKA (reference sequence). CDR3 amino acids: CSARRGVDLNYGYTF.

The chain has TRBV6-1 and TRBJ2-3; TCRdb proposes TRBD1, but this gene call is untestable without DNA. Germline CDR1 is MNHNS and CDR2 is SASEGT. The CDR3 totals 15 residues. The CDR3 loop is CASSRGVQAQDTQYF.